These 16 T cell receptor beta chains originate from one sample sequenced in a study of blood T cell repertoires in COVID-19. TCRdb's table, derived via immunoSEQ multiplex PCR, lists solely in-frame clones and lacks some. Seen here are more than 200,000 clones, 85% to 90% observed once, and the top ten hold 2.2%. What was sequenced was peripheral blood. Every receptor here comes from a woman in her 50s with acute or convalescent COVID-19.

This clone showed up just once. The sample carries other DNA sequences with the same CDR3. The chain uses TRBV30 and TRBJ2-2; possible D gene TRBD1, 6 bases. Trimming took 2 bases from V and 1 from J, leaving 8 bases between them. The germline gives CDR1 GTSNPN, CDR2 SVGIG (reference sequence). This CDR3 spans 14 amino acids. CDR3 nucleotide sequence: TGTGCCTGGAGTCGAGGGGGGAACACCGGGGAGCTGTTTTTT. Encoded protein: CAWSRGGNTGELFF.

V is TRBV5-1 and J is TRBJ2-7; the D is unclear. Germline CDR1 and CDR2: SGHRS and YFSETQ. V lost 0 bases and J lost 4, with 11 bases in between. The CDR3 has 14 amino acids. CDR3 loop: CASSLEQIPYEQYF. The CDR3 DNA is TGCGCCAGCAGCTTGGAACAGATCCCTTACGAGCAGTACTTC.

This sequence joins TRBV11-2 and TRBJ1-1; D is ambiguous. Germline V CDR1 and CDR2: SGHAT, FQNNGV. This CDR3 region has 12 residues. Trimming left V 3 bases short and J 7 bases short, with 9 bases between. DNA for the CDR3: TGTGCCAGCAGCTTGTCTAGGCTTGAAGCTTTCTTT. Amino acid sequence: CASSLSRLEAFF.

The J gene is TRBJ2-1, the V gene TRBV11-2; 8 bases map to TRBD2. Unmatched junction bases numbered 8, after V lost 1 base and J lost 6 bases. This CDR3 is 16 amino acids long. Germline CDR1 reads SGHAT; CDR2 reads FQNNGV. The CDR3, as DNA: TGTGCCAGCAGCTTAGGGACTAGCCAACTTCGCAATGAGCAGTTCTTC. It translates to CASSLGTSQLRNEQFF.

V is TRBV6-2 or TRBV6-3 and J is TRBJ1-4, with 8 positions matching TRBD1. The CDR3 loop spans 16 amino acids. Germline values: CDR1 MNHEY, CDR2 SVGEGT. V lost 0 bases to trimming and J lost 8 bases; unmatched junction nucleotides: 8. In nucleotides, the CDR3 is TGTGCCAGCAGTTACTCGGCGGGACAGGTTTTCGAAAAACTGTTTTTT. Encoded protein: CASSYSAGQVFEKLFF.

The chain carries TRBV18 and TRBJ2-2, with a tentative D call TRBD1 (6 bases). Trimming took 5 bases from V and 4 from J, leaving 17 bases between them. The CDR3 is made up of 16 amino acids. CDR1 is KGHSH, CDR2 LQKENI, per germline. Here the CDR3 reads CASSSTERGTTGELFF. The CDR3 bases are TGTGCCAGCTCATCGACCGAGAGGGGGACCACCGGGGAGCTGTTTTTT.

The chain is built from TRBV6-2 or TRBV6-3 and TRBJ1-6; D gene uncertain. The CDR3 loop spans 12 amino acids. Germline V gene data show CDR1 as MNHEY and CDR2 as SVGEGT. V dropped 3 bases and J dropped 10 bases, with 7 bases sitting between them. For the CDR3, the DNA is TGTGCCAGCAGTTATCCGGGGTCACCCCTCCACTTT. Protein: CASSYPGSPLHF.

This rearrangement joins TRBV4-1 to TRBJ1-2; 8 bases are a match to TRBD1. The CDR3 has 15 residues. J gave up 4 bases and V 1 base, and 5 bases lay outside the gene matches. Germline V gives CDR1 MGHRA, CDR2 YSYEKL. The CDR3 DNA reads TGCGCCAGCAGCCAAGCTGCGACAGGGGCCTATGGCTACACCTTC. It codes for CASSQAATGAYGYTF.

The chain couples TRBV9 to TRBJ1-4, with 7 positions matching TRBD1. The J segment lost 0 bases and the V segment lost 3 bases, leaving 2 bases of the junction unmatched. The germline gives CDR1 SGDLS, CDR2 YYNGEE. This CDR3 is built from 15 residues. CDR3 sequence (DNA): TGTGCCAGCAGCGGGGGACAGACAACTAATGAAAAACTGTTTTTT. Translating gives CASSGGQTTNEKLFF.

The J gene is TRBJ1-1, the V gene TRBV6-2 or TRBV6-3; D gene uncertain. CDR3 length: 12 residues. The germline V and J ends were trimmed by 5 bases and 0 bases, with 4 bases remaining between them. In germline, CDR1 is MNHEY, CDR2 SVGEGT. CDR3: CASSQMNTEAFF. As DNA, the CDR3 is TGTGCCAGCAGTCAGATGAACACTGAAGCTTTCTTT.

This chain links TRBV18 with TRBJ2-7; no clear D gene. CDR1 and CDR2 from the germline V gene are KGHSH and LQKENI. The CDR3 has 12 residues. Trimming stripped 3 bases from V and 3 bases from J, with 6 bases between. DNA of the CDR3: TGTGCCAGCTCACCTTCTAACTACGAGCAGTACTTC. This gives the protein CASSPSNYEQYF.

The chain uses TRBV6-5 and TRBJ1-6; 9 nucleotides align to TRBD1. Germline CDR1 reads MNHEY; CDR2 reads SVGAGI. The CDR3 length is 14 residues. The V gene end was trimmed by 6 bases and the J gene end by 9 bases; junction bases not matched to a gene: 6. CDR3 in DNA: TGTGCCAGCAGCATGGGACAGGGCACTTCACCCCTCCACTTT. Residues: CASSMGQGTSPLHF.

The V gene is TRBV5-1, the J gene TRBJ1-1; 9 positions agree with TRBD1. This CDR3 spans 15 amino acids. Germline trimming cut 4 bases from V and 6 bases from J; bases unmatched to any gene: 10. The V gene's germline CDR1 is SGHRS and CDR2 YFSETQ. CDR3 sequence: CASSLGDRDQPEAFF. DNA for the CDR3: TGCGCCAGCAGCCTAGGGGACAGGGATCAACCTGAAGCTTTCTTT.

The V gene is TRBV6-2 or TRBV6-3, the J gene TRBJ2-7, with D unclear. With 6 bases removed from V and 7 bases from J, the gap between germline ends came to 10 bases. The CDR3 has 11 residues. From germline, CDR1 is MNHEY and CDR2 SVGEGT. CDR3 coding DNA: TGTGCCAGCAGCTTCGCGTATGAGCAGTACTTC. Its translation is CASSFAYEQYF.

This clone was observed a single time. This chain joins TRBV15 and TRBJ2-3; 8 positions match TRBD2. The germline CDR1 and CDR2 sequences are LNHNV and YYDKDF (reference sequence). The trim removed 0 bases at V and 1 base at J, leaving 9 bases unmatched. The CDR3 is made up of 18 amino acids. This CDR3 is CATSRDPPREGRTDTQYF. DNA for the CDR3: TGTGCCACCAGCAGAGATCCGCCCCGGGAGGGCCGCACAGATACGCAGTATTTT.

This clone came up once. The chain has TRBV6-2 or TRBV6-3 and TRBJ2-2, with 9 nucleotides matching TRBD2. In germline, CDR1 is MNHEY, CDR2 SVGEGT. V shed 5 bases and J 4 bases; nucleotides not matched to a gene: 8. The CDR3 is 16 amino acids. CDR3 in DNA: TGTGCCAGCAGTACCCCTCGAGCGGGAGGCACCGGGGAGCTGTTTTTT. Translation gives CASSTPRAGGTGELFF.